The 3 T cell receptor beta chains below were found in one sample sequenced in a study of beta chain features in type 1 diabetes. cDNA synthesis used the whole RNA isolate, giving expressed TCRB sequences. Sequenced by immunoSEQ multiplex PCR; TCRdb stores in-frame clones only, minus some. The sample gives some 150,000 clones, around 10% of which show up once; roughly 2% is in the top ten. The sample was central memory CD4+ T cells from blood. These receptors were taken from a man between 18 and 29 years old in good health.

The gene calls are TRBV19 and TRBJ2-7; D perhaps matches TRBD1 (5 bases). This CDR3 contains 13 residues. The germline V gene has CDR1 LNHDA and CDR2 SQIVND (reference sequence). Trimming shortened V by 3 bases and J by 3 bases, and 9 bases separated the two germline ends. CDR3 loop: CASSMRRDYEQYF. The CDR3 region has the DNA TGTGCCAGTAGTATGCGCAGGGACTACGAGCAGTACTTC.

In this sample, this clone turned up a few times. The chain employs TRBV7-9 and TRBJ2-5, with D hard to call. The V and J ends lost 2 bases and 6 bases respectively, with 10 bases between them. This CDR3 region has 13 residues. The germline CDR1 and CDR2 sequences are SEHNR and FQNEAQ (reference sequence). The CDR3 protein is CASSLSQWQTQYF. The CDR3 nucleotides are TGTGCCAGCAGCTTAAGCCAGTGGCAGACCCAGTACTTC.

This chain links TRBV6-1 with TRBJ2-6; D is ambiguous. CDR3 size: 15 residues. CDR1 MNHNS and CDR2 SASEGT come from the germline V gene. The ends were cut back, 0 bases at V and 2 bases at J, with 5 bases in the middle. Written as DNA, the CDR3 is TGTGCCAGCAGTGAAGCGGGCACTGGGGCCAACGTCCTGACTTTC. Translation gives CASSEAGTGANVLTF.